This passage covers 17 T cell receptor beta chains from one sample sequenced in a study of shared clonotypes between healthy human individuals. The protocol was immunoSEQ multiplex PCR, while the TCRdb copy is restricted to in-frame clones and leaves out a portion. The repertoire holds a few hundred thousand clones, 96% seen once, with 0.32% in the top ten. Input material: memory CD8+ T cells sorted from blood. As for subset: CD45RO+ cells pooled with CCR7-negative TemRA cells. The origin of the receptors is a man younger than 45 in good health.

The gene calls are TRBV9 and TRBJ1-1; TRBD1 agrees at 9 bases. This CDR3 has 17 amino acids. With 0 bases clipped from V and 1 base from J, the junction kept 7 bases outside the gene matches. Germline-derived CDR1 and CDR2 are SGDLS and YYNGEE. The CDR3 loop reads CASSVDGTGKGNTEAFF. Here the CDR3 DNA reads TGTGCCAGCAGCGTAGATGGGACAGGGAAAGGGAACACTGAAGCTTTCTTT.

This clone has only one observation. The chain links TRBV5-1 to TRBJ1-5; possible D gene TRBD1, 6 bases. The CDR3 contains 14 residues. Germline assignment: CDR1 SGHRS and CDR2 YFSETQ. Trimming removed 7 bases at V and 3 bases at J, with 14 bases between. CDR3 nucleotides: TGCGCCAGCGGGGAACAGGGAAACAATCAGCCCCAGCATTTT. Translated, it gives CASGEQGNNQPQHF. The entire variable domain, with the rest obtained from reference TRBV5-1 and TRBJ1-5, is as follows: KAGVTQTPRYLIKTRGQQVTLSCSPISGHRSVSWYQQTPGQGLQFLFEYFSETQRNKGNFPGRFSGRQFSNSRSEMNVSTLELGDSALYLCASGEQGNNQPQHFGDGTRLSIL.

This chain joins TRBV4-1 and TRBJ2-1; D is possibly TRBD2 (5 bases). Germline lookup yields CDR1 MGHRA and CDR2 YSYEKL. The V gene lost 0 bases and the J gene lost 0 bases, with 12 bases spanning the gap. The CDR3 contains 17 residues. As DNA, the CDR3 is TGCGCCAGCAGCCAAGAACGACTAACTAACTCCTACAATGAGCAGTTCTTC. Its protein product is CASSQERLTNSYNEQFF.

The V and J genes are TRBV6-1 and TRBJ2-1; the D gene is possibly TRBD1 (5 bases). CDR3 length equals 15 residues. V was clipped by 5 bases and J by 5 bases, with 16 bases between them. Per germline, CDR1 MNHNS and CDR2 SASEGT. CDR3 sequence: CASSPRGPSDNEQFF. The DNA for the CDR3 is TGTGCCAGCAGTCCAAGGGGCCCGAGTGACAATGAGCAGTTCTTC.

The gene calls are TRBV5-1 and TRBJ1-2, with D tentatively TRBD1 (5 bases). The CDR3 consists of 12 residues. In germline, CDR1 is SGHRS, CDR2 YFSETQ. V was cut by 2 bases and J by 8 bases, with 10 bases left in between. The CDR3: CASSLMGRGYTF. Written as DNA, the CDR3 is TGCGCCAGCAGCTTAATGGGGCGAGGCTACACCTTC.

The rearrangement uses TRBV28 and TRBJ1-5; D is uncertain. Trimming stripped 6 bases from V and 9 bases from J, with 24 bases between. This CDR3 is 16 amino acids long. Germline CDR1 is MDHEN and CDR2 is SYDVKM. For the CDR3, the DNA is TGTGCCAGCAGGCTCGGAGGGTTTTCGTTTGTCGTGCCCCAGCATTTT. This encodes CASRLGGFSFVVPQHF.

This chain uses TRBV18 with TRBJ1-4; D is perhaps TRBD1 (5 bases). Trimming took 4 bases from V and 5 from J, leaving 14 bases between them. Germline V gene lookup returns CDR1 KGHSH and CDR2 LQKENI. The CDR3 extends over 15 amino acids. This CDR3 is CASSHGLAGNEKLFF. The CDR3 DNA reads TGTGCCAGCTCACACGGCCTTGCAGGGAATGAAAAACTGTTTTTT.

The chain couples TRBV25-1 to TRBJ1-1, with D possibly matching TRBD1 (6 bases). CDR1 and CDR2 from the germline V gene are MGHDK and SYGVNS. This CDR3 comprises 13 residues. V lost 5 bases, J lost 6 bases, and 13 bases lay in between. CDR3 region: CASSNTGSAEAFF. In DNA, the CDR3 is TGTGCCAGCAGTAACACAGGGAGCGCTGAAGCTTTCTTT.

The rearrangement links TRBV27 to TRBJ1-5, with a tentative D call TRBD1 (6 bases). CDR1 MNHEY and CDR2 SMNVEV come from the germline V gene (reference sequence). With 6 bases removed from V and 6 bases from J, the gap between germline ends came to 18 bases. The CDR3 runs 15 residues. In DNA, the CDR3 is TGTGCCAGCAGCCCGGGACAATTAAAGGGTCAGCCCCAGCATTTT. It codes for CASSPGQLKGQPQHF.

CDR3 coding DNA: TGTGCCAGCAGTAACCAGGGGGTTGGCAATCAGCCCCAGCATTTT. Protein sequence: CASSNQGVGNQPQHF. The genes are TRBV6-1 and TRBJ1-5, with 7 bases that match TRBD1. V was pared by 5 bases and J by 2 bases, with 6 bases of the junction left unmatched. The germline gives CDR1 MNHNS, CDR2 SASEGT. CDR3 length: 15 residues.

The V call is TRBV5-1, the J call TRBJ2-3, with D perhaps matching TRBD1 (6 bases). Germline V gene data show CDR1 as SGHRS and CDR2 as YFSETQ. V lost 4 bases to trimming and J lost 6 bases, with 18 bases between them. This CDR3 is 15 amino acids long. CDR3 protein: CASSIGTIRWDTQYF. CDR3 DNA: TGCGCCAGCAGCATAGGGACAATAAGGTGGGATACGCAGTATTTT.

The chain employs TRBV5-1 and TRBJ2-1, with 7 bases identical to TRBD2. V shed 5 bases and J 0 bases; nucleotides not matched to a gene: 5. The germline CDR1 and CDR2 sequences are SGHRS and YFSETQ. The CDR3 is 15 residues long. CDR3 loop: CASRSSGGSYNEQFF. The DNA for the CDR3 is TGCGCCAGCAGGTCTAGCGGTGGCTCCTACAATGAGCAGTTCTTC.

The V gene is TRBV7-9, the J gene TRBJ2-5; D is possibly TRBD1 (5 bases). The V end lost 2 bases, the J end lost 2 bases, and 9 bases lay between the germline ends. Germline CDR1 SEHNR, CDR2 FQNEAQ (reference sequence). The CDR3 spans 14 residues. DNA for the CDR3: TGTGCCAGCAGCTTATTTGCAGGGCAAGAGACCCAGTACTTC. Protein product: CASSLFAGQETQYF.

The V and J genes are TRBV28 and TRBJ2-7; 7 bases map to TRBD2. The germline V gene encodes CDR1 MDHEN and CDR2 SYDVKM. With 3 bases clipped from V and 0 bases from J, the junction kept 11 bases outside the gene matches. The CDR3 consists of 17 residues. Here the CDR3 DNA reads TGTGCCAGCAGTTTGCTAGGGAGGGTAATGGACTCCTACGAGCAGTACTTC. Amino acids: CASSLLGRVMDSYEQYF.

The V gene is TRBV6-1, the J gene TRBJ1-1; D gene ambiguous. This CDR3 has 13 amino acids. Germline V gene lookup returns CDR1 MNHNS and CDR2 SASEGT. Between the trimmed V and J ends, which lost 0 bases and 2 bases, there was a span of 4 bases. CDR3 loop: CASSEAINTEAFF. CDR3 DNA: TGTGCCAGCAGTGAAGCCATTAACACTGAAGCTTTCTTT.

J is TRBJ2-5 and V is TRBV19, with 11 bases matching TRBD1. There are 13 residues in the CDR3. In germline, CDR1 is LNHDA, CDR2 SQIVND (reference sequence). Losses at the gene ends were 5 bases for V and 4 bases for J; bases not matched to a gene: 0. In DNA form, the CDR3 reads TGTGCCAGTAGTGGACAGGGGGCAGAGACCCAGTACTTC. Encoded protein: CASSGQGAETQYF.

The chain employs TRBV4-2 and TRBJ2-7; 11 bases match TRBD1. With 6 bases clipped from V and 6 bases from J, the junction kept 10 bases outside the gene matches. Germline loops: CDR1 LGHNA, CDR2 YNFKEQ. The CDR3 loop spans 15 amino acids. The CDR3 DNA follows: TGTGCCAGCAGTCTAGCCGGGACAGGGGGTAGCGAGCAGTACTTC. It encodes CASSLAGTGGSEQYF.